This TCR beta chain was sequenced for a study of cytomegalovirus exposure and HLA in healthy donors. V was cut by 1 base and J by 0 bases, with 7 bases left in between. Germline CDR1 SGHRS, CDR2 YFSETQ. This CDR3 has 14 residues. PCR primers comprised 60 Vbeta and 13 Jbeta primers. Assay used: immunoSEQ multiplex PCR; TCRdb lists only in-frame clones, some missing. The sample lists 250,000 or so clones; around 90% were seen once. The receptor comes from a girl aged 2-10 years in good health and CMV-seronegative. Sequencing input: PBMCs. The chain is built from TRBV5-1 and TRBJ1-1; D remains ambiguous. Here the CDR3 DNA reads TGCGCCAGCAGCTTGCGGGATCTGAACACTGAAGCTTTCTTT. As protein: CASSLRDLNTEAFF.